Below, 21 T cell receptor beta chains from the same sample are listed, as sequenced in a study of cytotoxic CD8 clonotypes in ibrutinib-treated CLL. Clones were sequenced by immunoSEQ multiplex PCR, and TCRdb holds only the in-frame ones, with some missing. The sample has some 150,000 clones, roughly 80% seen once. The input for sequencing was PBMCs, taken after 12 months of ibrutinib treatment. The receptors were sampled from a human donor with chronic lymphocytic leukemia.

This chain uses TRBV12-1 with TRBJ2-7; no DNA check was done on the table's D call, TRBD1. TRBV12-1 is noted as a pseudogene. CDR3 length: 16 amino acids. The CDR3 spells CASGTVKTGADYEQYF. The CDR3 coding sequence is TGTGCCAGCGGGACCGTCAAGACAGGGGCCGACTACGAGCAGTACTTC.

The genes are TRBV30 and TRBJ1-1; D not resolved. CDR3 size: 14 residues. The V gene's germline CDR1 is GTSNPN and CDR2 SVGIG (reference sequence). V was shortened by 3 bases and J by 6 bases, with 17 bases between the two germline ends. This CDR3 reads CAWRTLTGRAEAFF. CDR3 in DNA: TGTGCCTGGAGAACCTTAACGGGAAGGGCTGAAGCTTTCTTT.

This clone has a single count. The chain uses TRBV2 and TRBJ1-2; the D gene is possibly TRBD1 (5 bases). Germline lookup yields CDR1 SNHLY and CDR2 FYNNEI. This CDR3 has 15 amino acids. Trimming stripped 6 bases from V and 2 bases from J, with 16 bases between. CDR3 protein: CASRKRGALNYGYTF. DNA of the CDR3: TGTGCCAGCAGGAAAAGGGGTGCCCTAAACTATGGCTACACCTTC.

This clone was recorded a few times. The chain combines TRBV18 with TRBJ2-1, with D uncertain. CDR1 is KGHSH and CDR2 is LQKENI in the germline V gene. CDR3 size: 16 residues. Trimming removed 1 base at V and 4 bases at J, with 14 bases between. The CDR3 sequence is CASSPLSRLTYNEQFF. The CDR3, as DNA: TGTGCCAGCTCACCACTCAGCCGGCTAACATACAATGAGCAGTTCTTC.

This clone occurred once. The sample contains more than one DNA sequence encoding this CDR3. The rearrangement joins TRBV12-5 to TRBJ2-1, with D uncertain. Germline V gives CDR1 LGHNT, CDR2 FRNRAP. The CDR3 has 11 residues. With 5 bases removed from V and 4 bases from J, the gap between germline ends came to 3 bases. The CDR3, as DNA: TGTGCTAGTGGTACTTACAATGAGCAGTTCTTC. This sequence encodes CASGTYNEQFF.

This clone was seen a single time. The V call is TRBV4-3, the J call TRBJ2-7; TRBD1 agrees at 8 bases. Germline V lookup: CDR1 LGHNA, CDR2 YSLEER. The junction had 6 bases not matched to a gene; V was cut back by 3 bases and J by 2 bases. The CDR3 length is 15 residues. The CDR3 sequence is CASSQAEQGAYEQYF. The CDR3 DNA reads TGCGCCAGCAGCCAGGCTGAACAGGGGGCCTACGAGCAGTACTTC.

This clone was counted only a few times. This chain links TRBV27 with TRBJ1-5; D call uncertain. There are 13 residues in the CDR3. Trimming stripped 2 bases from V and 10 bases from J, with 12 bases between. Germline lookup yields CDR1 MNHEY and CDR2 SMNVEV (reference sequence). In DNA form, the CDR3 reads TGTGCCAGCAGTTTAGGGCCGGGCCTTCCCCAGCATTTT. Protein product: CASSLGPGLPQHF.

This chain connects TRBV12-5 to TRBJ2-1, with 7 positions matching TRBD1. The CDR3 is made up of 15 amino acids. Germline CDR1 and CDR2: LGHNT and FRNRAP. Trimming cost V 2 bases and J 0 bases; bases outside gene matches: 1. CDR3 residues: CASGLNRGSYNEQFF. DNA for the CDR3: TGTGCTAGTGGTTTGAACAGGGGCTCCTACAATGAGCAGTTCTTC.

The chain has TRBV27 and TRBJ1-2; possibly TRBD1 for D (5 bases). The V end was cut by 4 bases, the J end by 5 bases, with 20 bases between. Germline CDR1 is MNHEY and CDR2 is SMNVEV (reference sequence). This CDR3 is built from 16 residues. CDR3 sequence reads: CASSSTWDDSPYGYTF. CDR3 bases: TGTGCCAGCAGTTCTACCTGGGACGACTCGCCGTATGGCTACACCTTC.

The table lists this clone with a count of one. The gene calls are TRBV14 and TRBJ1-2; D ambiguous. The CDR3 covers 16 residues. CDR1 SGHDN and CDR2 FVKESK come from the germline V gene. V was shortened by 0 bases and J by 7 bases, with 18 bases between the two germline ends. CDR3 protein: CASSQDRAALGSGYTF. CDR3 DNA sequence: TGTGCCAGCAGCCAAGATCGGGCGGCCTTGGGTTCTGGCTACACCTTC. Drawing the rest from reference TRBV14 and TRBJ1-2, the complete variable domain is EAGVTQFPSHSVIEKGQTVTLRCDPISGHDNLYWYRRVMGKEIKFLLHFVKESKQDESGMPNNRFLAERTGGTYSTLKVQPAELEDSGVYFCASSQDRAALGSGYTFGSGTRLTVV.

The CDR3 DNA sequence: TGTGCCAGCAGCTTAGGGTCCCCCTACGAGCAGTACTTC. As protein: CASSLGSPYEQYF. The rearrangement joins TRBV7-6 to TRBJ2-7, with no clear D. Germline-derived CDR1 and CDR2 are SGHVS and FNYEAQ. Trimming took off 1 base at V and 2 bases at J, with 6 bases between the two ends. The CDR3 runs to 13 residues.

V usage is TRBV9 and J usage is TRBJ2-7, with 9 bases lining up with TRBD1. The CDR3 totals 15 residues. Germline V gene lookup returns CDR1 SGDLS and CDR2 YYNGEE. V gave up 1 base and J gave up 2 bases; unmatched junction bases: 4. CDR3: CASSVTTGGTYEQYF. CDR3 bases: TGTGCCAGCAGCGTAACGACAGGGGGGACCTACGAGCAGTACTTC.

The V and J genes are TRBV11-2 and TRBJ1-5; D may be TRBD1 (5 bases). V was clipped by 2 bases and J by 6 bases, with 14 bases between them. CDR1 is SGHAT and CDR2 is FQNNGV in the germline V gene. The CDR3 runs 15 residues. CDR3 region: CASSLSWGSRQPQHF. CDR3 in DNA: TGTGCCAGCAGCTTATCTTGGGGGAGCCGTCAGCCCCAGCATTTT.

The V and J genes are TRBV21-1 and TRBJ1-5; the table's D call of TRBD1 was not tested on the DNA. TRBV21-1 is labeled a pseudogene. This CDR3 is built from 19 residues. The DNA of the CDR3 is TGTGCCAGCAGCAAGGGGGACAGGGGACTGGCAATAAGCAATCAGCCCCAGCATTTT. Translation: CASSKGDRGLAISNQPQHF.

This chain uses TRBV9 with TRBJ2-1; D uncertain. This CDR3 has 13 residues. Trimming cost V 4 bases and J 6 bases, with 11 bases left between them. Germline CDR1 and CDR2: SGDLS and YYNGEE. As DNA, the CDR3 is TGTGCCAGCAGCTCAACATCCCGCAATGAGCAGTTCTTC. It encodes CASSSTSRNEQFF.

In this sample, this clone turned up once. J is TRBJ1-2 and V is TRBV15, with 7 bases fitting TRBD1. This CDR3 is built from 16 residues. V trimming: 3 bases; J trimming: 4 bases; junction bases outside the gene matches: 11. Looked up from germline, CDR1 is LNHNV and CDR2 is YYDKDF (reference sequence). As DNA, the CDR3 is TGTGCCACCAGCAGGGTAAGAGGGGGCCTCGCCTATGGCTACACCTTC. Protein product: CATSRVRGGLAYGYTF.

The chain recombines TRBV6-1 with TRBJ2-1, with TRBD1 matching over 7 bases. The CDR3 runs 15 residues. The germline V gene encodes CDR1 MNHNS and CDR2 SASEGT. Trimming cost V 2 bases and J 5 bases; bases outside gene matches: 6. CDR3 in DNA: TGTGCCAGCAGTGAATTGGCCAGGGGGAACAATGAGCAGTTCTTC. It encodes CASSELARGNNEQFF.

The V gene is TRBV27, the J gene TRBJ1-5; perhaps TRBD1 as D (5 bases). V was trimmed by 2 bases and J by 7 bases, leaving 12 bases between them. From germline, CDR1 is MNHEY and CDR2 SMNVEV (reference sequence). There are 14 residues in the CDR3. The CDR3 sequence: CASSLGRVGQPQHF. The DNA for the CDR3 is TGTGCCAGCAGTTTAGGCAGGGTGGGGCAGCCCCAGCATTTT.

The rearrangement joins TRBV7-8 to TRBJ2-1; tentatively, D is TRBD1 (5 bases). The CDR3 length is 15 residues. Germline CDR1 reads SGHVS; CDR2 reads FQNEAQ. The germline V and J ends were trimmed by 1 base and 7 bases, with 14 bases remaining between them. The CDR3 nucleotides are TGTGCCAGCAGCTTAGTAGGGGTTTGGGAAAATGAGCAGTTCTTC. Protein: CASSLVGVWENEQFF.

Details on this clone: A clone one base away is much larger, so this may be a read error. The identical CDR3 is also encoded by other nucleotide sequences in the sample. CDR3 residues: CASSGNADRENLFGSPLHF. In DNA form, the CDR3 reads TGTGCCAGCAGTGGAAATGCCGACCGGGAGAACCTATTCGGTTCACCCCTCCACTTT. The chain links TRBV2 to TRBJ1-6; no clear D. CDR3 length: 19 amino acids. Germline V gene lookup returns CDR1 SNHLY and CDR2 FYNNEI. V dropped 4 bases and J dropped 9 bases, with 28 bases sitting between them.

The gene calls are TRBV5-6 and TRBJ2-7; D gene uncertain. This CDR3 is built from 11 residues. Looked up from germline, CDR1 is SGHDT and CDR2 is YYEEEE. Trimming left V 3 bases short and J 3 bases short, with 4 bases between. The CDR3, as DNA: TGTGCCAGCAGCTCCCTCTACGAGCAGTACTTC. It encodes CASSSLYEQYF.